The text below deals with one TCR beta chain. What it recognizes is unknown. The data derive from a study of CD4 T cells in relation to SARS-CoV-2 and coronaviruses. CD4+ T cells from unexposed donors were obtained before the COVID-19 pandemic (2011-2018). The cells were cultured for about 10 days before CD4+ T cells were isolated. CDR1 and CDR2 (germline): LGHDT, YNNKEL (reference sequence). The CDR3 is 17 amino acids. J lost 2 bases, V lost 1 base, and 8 bases had no gene match. The protocol was immunoSEQ multiplex PCR, while the TCRdb copy is restricted to in-frame clones and leaves out a portion. The data contain about 16,000 clones, 65% to 85% of them singletons.

Sequencing input: CD4+ T cells from PBMCs, cultured in vitro. J is TRBJ2-5 and V is TRBV3-1 (or the pseudogene TRBV3-2); TRBD2 matches at 9 bases. The clonotype was recovered from a human donor in good health. As DNA, the CDR3 is TGTGCCAGCAGCCAAGCTATCGGAGCGGGAGGTCAAGAGACCCAGTACTTC. Its translation: CASSQAIGAGGQETQYF.